A selection of T cell receptor beta chains follows, all from one sample in a study of blood T cell repertoires in COVID-19. Only in-frame clones appear in the TCRdb table, and some are missing; sequencing was by immunoSEQ multiplex PCR. This sample carries 250,000 to 350,000 clones, over 85% of them seen once, and the ten largest clones take 2.5% to 3%. Sequenced material: PBMCs or T cells enriched from blood (not recorded which). These receptors were collected from a woman aged 50 to 60 who had been exposed to COVID-19. The CDR3 runs from the conserved cysteine through the conserved F or W. Each record gives: D gene, clone size, V gene, J gene, CDR3 protein, CDR3 DNA. D genes are given only for firm matches. Clone size, where shown, is once, few, many, or a class for clones that have expanded.

>.|.|TRBV15|TRBJ1-1
CATSGLTGTDTEAFF
TGTGCCACCAGCGGCCTGACGGGGACTGACACTGAAGCTTTCTTT
>TRBD1|.|TRBV30|TRBJ1-2
CAWAGQGRGDYGYTF
TGTGCCTGGGCAGGACAGGGGCGAGGTGACTATGGCTACACCTTC
>.|.|TRBV6-2/TRBV6-3|TRBJ2-1
CASSVHLLLQYNEQFF
TGTGCCAGCAGTGTCCATTTACTCCTACAGTACAATGAGCAGTTCTTC
>.|.|TRBV27|TRBJ1-6
CASSPDQRYPGSPLHF
TGTGCCAGCAGTCCCGACCAAAGGTACCCAGGTTCACCCCTCCACTTT
>TRBD1|few|TRBV19|TRBJ1-1
CASSIWGQANTEAFF
TGTGCCAGTAGTATCTGGGGACAGGCGAACACTGAAGCTTTCTTT
>TRBD1|.|TRBV2|TRBJ1-5
CASNRDRGDQPQHF
TGTGCCAGCAACCGGGACAGGGGTGATCAGCCCCAGCATTTT
>.|.|TRBV7-9|TRBJ2-5
CASSLLGGQETQYF
TGTGCCAGCAGCTTATTGGGGGGCCAAGAGACCCAGTACTTC
>.|.|TRBV21-1|TRBJ2-5
CASSITRGPQETQYF
TGTGCCAGCAGCATAACTAGAGGGCCCCAAGAGACCCAGTACTTC
>.|.|TRBV20-1|TRBJ2-2
CSASGAGPNTGELFF
TGCAGTGCTAGTGGAGCGGGTCCGAACACCGGGGAGCTGTTTTTT
>.|.|TRBV19|TRBJ1-1
CASSISVVARMNTEAFF
TGTGCCAGTAGTATCTCTGTGGTTGCCAGAATGAACACTGAAGCTTTCTTT
>.|.|TRBV10-1|TRBJ1-5
CASSESRIPAGRSDQPQHF
TGCGCCAGCAGTGAGTCTAGAATTCCGGCAGGGAGGTCGGATCAGCCCCAGCATTTT
>.|.|TRBV7-9|TRBJ2-7
CASSLATGPPSYEQYF
TGTGCCAGCAGCTTAGCCACAGGACCCCCCTCCTACGAGCAGTACTTC
>TRBD1|.|TRBV5-1|TRBJ1-4
CASSPGNTGGNEKLFF
TGCGCCAGCAGCCCTGGGAACACAGGGGGAAATGAAAAACTGTTTTTT
>.|once|TRBV4-1|TRBJ1-1
CASSHNDRQNTEAFF
TGCGCCAGCAGCCACAACGACAGACAGAACACTGAAGCTTTCTTT
>TRBD1|.|TRBV5-5|TRBJ1-6
CASSSIPGQQNSPLHF
TGTGCCAGCAGCTCTATACCGGGACAGCAGAATTCACCCCTCCACTTT
>.|.|TRBV5-1|TRBJ1-3
CASSSKTGYNSGNTIYF
TGCGCCAGCAGCTCAAAAACAGGATATAACTCTGGAAACACCATATATTTT
>TRBD1|.|TRBV25-1|TRBJ2-1
CASSLLGTGGYEQFF
TGTGCCAGCAGTCTTTTGGGGACAGGGGGTTATGAGCAGTTCTTC
>TRBD1|.|TRBV10-3|TRBJ2-2
CATTRQGIDTGELFF
TGTGCCACTACACGACAGGGGATAGACACCGGGGAGCTGTTTTTT